The clone carrying this T cell receptor (beta chain) was seen a few times. Its antigen is still unknown. The data are from a study of response to subunit inactivated influenza vaccine. Overall study results and limits: It was suggested by the authors that few new T cells are recruited by each seasonal influenza vaccination.

TCRdb redid the calling of the RT-PCR reads with MiXCR, one entry per CDR3 protein. Of about 530,000 distinct CDR3 sequences in the sample, roughly 10% were seen once. V dropped 2 bases and J dropped 5 bases, with 17 bases sitting between them. The CDR3 is made up of 16 amino acids. The receptor comes from a middle-aged man who received an inactivated influenza vaccine. The sequencing here drew on PBMCs from blood, taken on the day of vaccination. This chain uses TRBV12-3 or TRBV12-4 with TRBJ2-3; weak D call: TRBD1 (5 bases). The CDR3 DNA follows: TGTGCCAGCAGTTTAATCGGAGCCAGGGCAGGAGATACGCAGTATTTT. This encodes CASSLIGARAGDTQYF.